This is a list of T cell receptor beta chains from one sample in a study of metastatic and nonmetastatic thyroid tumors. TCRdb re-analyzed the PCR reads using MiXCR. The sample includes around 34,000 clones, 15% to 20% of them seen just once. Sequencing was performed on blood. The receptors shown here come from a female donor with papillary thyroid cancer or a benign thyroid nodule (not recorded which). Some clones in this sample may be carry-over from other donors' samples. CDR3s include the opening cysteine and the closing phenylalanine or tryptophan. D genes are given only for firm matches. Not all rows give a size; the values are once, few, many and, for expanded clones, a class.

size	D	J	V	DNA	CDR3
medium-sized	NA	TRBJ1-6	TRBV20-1	TGCAGTGCTAGAGGGGAAACAGGTATAAGTAATTCACCCCTCCACTTT	CSARGETGISNSPLHF
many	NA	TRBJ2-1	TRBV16	TGTGCCAGCAGCCAATCACCAGGAACCTACAATGAGCAGTTCTTC	CASSQSPGTYNEQFF
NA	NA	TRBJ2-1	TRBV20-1	TGCAGTGCGGAGTTTCACAATGAGCAGTTCTTC	CSAEFHNEQFF
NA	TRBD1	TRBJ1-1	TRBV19	TGTGCCAGTCAAAAAACAGGGGAGGGAGCTTTCTTT	CASQKTGEGAFF
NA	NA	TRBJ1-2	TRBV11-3	TGTGCCAGCAGCTTAGACAGAGTCTATGGCTACACCTTC	CASSLDRVYGYTF
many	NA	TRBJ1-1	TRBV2	TGTGCCAGAAAGGGGCGCAGGGGAACTGAAGCTTTCTTT	CARKGRRGTEAFF
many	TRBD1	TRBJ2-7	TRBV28	TGTGCCAGCAGCACAGACGGACCGGGACAGCTTTACGAGCAGTACTTC	CASSTDGPGQLYEQYF
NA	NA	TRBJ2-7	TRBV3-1	TGTGCCAGCAGCCCCCGACTAGTCGACCCCTACGAGCAGTACTTC	CASSPRLVDPYEQYF
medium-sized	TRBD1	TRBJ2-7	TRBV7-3	TGTGCCAGCAGCATACGAAATTCCCACAGGGGGGCGGGTTCCTACGAGCAGTACTTC	CASSIRNSHRGAGSYEQYF
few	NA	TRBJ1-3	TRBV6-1	TGTGCCAGCAGTGAAGTTGCCGACAGCGTAGGAAACACCGTATACTTT	CASSEVADSVGNTVYF
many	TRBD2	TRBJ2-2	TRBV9	TGTGCCAGCAGCCTCCGGGGGGGCCCCGCCGGGGAGCTGTTTTTT	CASSLRGGPAGELFF
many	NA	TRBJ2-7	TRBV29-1	TGCAGCGTTGAAGATGACGCGGCGGGGACCTACGAGCAGTACTTC	CSVEDDAAGTYEQYF
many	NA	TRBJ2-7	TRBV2	TGTGCCAGCCGCCTAGATCGGGTGACCCCCCGGGAGTACTTC	CASRLDRVTPREYF
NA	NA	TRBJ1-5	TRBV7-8	TGTGCCAGCAGTCTAGACGGAGGAGTTAGCAATCAGCCCCAGCATTTT	CASSLDGGVSNQPQHF
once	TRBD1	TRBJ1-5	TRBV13	TGTGCCAGCAGCTCAAACAGGGGTGGCAATCAGCCCCAGCATTTT	CASSSNRGGNQPQHF
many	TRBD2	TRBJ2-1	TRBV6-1	TGTGCCAGCAACTCACTAGCGGGACTAGGCAATGAGCAGTTCTTC	CASNSLAGLGNEQFF
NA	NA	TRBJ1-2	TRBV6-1	TGTGCCAGCAGTGTGGACAGCTTTGATGGCTACACCTTC	CASSVDSFDGYTF
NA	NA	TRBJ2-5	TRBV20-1	TGCAGTGCTAGAGACCCCCCAAGGGGCCAAGAGACCCAGTACTTC	CSARDPPRGQETQYF
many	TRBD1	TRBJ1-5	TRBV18	TGTGCCAGCTCACCACCCGGAGGGGGCGGTCAGCCCCAGCATTTT	CASSPPGGGGQPQHF
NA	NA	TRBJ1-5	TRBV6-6	TGTGCCAGCAGTTACAGGGTCGGGGGCCAGCCCCAGCATTTT	CASSYRVGGQPQHF
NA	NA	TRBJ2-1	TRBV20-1	TGCAGTGCAAGGGACGCAAGAGCCCACTCCTACAATGAGCAGTTCTTC	CSARDARAHSYNEQFF
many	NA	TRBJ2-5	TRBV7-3	TGTGCCAGCAGCCTACACCGGCTGGAGACCCAGTACTTC	CASSLHRLETQYF
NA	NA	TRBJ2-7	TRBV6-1	TGTGCCAGCATCTGGGACCCCAGCTCCTACGAGCAGTACTTC	CASIWDPSSYEQYF
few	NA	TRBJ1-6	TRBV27	TGTGCCAGCAGTCCCCGGACTGGAAATTCACCCCTCCACTTT	CASSPRTGNSPLHF